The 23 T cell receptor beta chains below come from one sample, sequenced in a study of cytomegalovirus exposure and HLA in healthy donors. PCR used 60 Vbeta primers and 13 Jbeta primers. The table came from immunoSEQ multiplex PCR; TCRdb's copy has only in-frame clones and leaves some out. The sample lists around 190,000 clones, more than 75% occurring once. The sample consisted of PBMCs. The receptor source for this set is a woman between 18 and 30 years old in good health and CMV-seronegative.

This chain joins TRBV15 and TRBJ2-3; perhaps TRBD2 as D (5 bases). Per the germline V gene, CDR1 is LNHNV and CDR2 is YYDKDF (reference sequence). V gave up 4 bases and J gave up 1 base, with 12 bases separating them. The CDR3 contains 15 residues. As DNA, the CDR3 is TGTGCCACCAGCACCCTCGGACTCCGCACAGATACGCAGTATTTT. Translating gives CATSTLGLRTDTQYF.

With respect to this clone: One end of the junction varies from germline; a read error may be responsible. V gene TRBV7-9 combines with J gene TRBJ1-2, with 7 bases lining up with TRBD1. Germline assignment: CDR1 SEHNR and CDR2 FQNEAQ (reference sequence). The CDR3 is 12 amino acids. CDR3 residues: CSSTTGNYGYTF. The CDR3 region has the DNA TGTTCCAGCACGACAGGGAACTATGGCTACACCTTC.

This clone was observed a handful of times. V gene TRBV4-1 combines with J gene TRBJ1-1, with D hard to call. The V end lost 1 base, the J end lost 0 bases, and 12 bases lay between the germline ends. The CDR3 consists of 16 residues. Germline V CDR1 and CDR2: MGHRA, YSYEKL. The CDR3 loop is CASSQGLGSLNTEAFF. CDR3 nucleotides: TGCGCCAGCAGCCAAGGGCTGGGGAGTTTGAACACTGAAGCTTTCTTT.

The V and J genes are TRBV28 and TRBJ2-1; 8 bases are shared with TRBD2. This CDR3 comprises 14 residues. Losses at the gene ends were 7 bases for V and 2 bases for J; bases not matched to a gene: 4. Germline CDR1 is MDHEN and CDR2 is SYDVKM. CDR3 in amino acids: CASTRGGTYNEQFF. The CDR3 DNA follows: TGTGCCAGCACCCGGGGGGGGACCTACAATGAGCAGTTCTTC.

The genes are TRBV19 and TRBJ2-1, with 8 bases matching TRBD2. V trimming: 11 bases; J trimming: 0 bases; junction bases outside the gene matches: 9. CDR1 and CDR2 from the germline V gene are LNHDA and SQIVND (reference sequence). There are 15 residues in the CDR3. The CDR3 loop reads CASKLAVSSYNEQFF. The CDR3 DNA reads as TGTGCCTCAAAACTAGCGGTGAGCTCCTACAATGAGCAGTTCTTC.

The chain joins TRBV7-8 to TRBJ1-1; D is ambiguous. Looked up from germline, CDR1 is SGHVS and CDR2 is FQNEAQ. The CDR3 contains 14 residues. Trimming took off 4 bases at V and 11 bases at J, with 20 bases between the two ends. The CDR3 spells CASSSPTRGGAAFF. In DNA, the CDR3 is TGTGCCAGCAGCTCCCCTACCCGAGGCGGTGCCGCTTTCTTT. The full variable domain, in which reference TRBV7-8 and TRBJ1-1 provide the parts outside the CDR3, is GAGVSQSPRYKVAKRGQDVALRCDPISGHVSLFWYQQALGQGPEFLTYFQNEAQLDKSGLPSDRFFAERPEGSVSTLKIQRTQQEDSAVYLCASSSPTRGGAAFFGQGTRLTVV.

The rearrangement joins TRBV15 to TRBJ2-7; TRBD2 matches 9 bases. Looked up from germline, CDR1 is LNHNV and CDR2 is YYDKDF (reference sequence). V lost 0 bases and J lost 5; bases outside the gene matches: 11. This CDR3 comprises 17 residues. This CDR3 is CATSRDLIAGDPDEQYF. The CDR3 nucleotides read TGTGCCACCAGCAGAGATTTGATAGCGGGAGACCCCGACGAGCAGTACTTC. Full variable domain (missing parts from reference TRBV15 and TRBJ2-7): DAMVIQNPRYQVTQFGKPVTLSCSQTLNHNVMYWYQQKSSQAPKLLFHYYDKDFNNEADTPDNFQSRRPNTSFCFLDIRSPGLGDTAMYLCATSRDLIAGDPDEQYFGPGTRLTVT.

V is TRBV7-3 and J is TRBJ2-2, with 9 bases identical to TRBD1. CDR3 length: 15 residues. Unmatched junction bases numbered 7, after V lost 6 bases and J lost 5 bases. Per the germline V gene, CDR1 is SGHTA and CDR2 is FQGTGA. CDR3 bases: TGTGCCAGCAGGCCGACAGGGGGTGGGACCGGGGAGCTGTTTTTT. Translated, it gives CASRPTGGGTGELFF.

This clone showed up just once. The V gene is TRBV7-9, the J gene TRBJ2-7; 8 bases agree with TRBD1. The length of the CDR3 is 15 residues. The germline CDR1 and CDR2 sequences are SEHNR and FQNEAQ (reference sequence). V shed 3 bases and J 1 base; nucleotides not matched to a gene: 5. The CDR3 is CASSFRQGISYEQYF. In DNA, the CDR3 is TGTGCCAGCAGCTTTCGACAGGGGATTTCCTACGAGCAGTACTTC.

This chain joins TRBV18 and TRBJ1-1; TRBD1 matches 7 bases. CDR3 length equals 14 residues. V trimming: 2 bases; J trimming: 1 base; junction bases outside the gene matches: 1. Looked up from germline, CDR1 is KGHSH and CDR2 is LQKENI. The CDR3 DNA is TGTGCCAGCTCACCAAGGGACAGGAACACTGAAGCTTTCTTT. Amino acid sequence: CASSPRDRNTEAFF.

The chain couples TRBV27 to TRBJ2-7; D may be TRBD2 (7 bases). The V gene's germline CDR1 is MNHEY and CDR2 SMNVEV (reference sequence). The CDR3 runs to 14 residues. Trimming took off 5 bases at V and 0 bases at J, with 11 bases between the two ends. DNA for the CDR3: TGTGCCAGCAGTCGGGGGGCCGGCTCCTACGAGCAGTACTTC. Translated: CASSRGAGSYEQYF.

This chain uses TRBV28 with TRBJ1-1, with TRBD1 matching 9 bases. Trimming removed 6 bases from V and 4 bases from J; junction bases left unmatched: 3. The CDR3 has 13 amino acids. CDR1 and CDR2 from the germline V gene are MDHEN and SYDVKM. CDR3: CASSPTGGTEAFF. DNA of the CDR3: TGTGCCAGCAGCCCGACAGGGGGCACTGAAGCTTTCTTT.

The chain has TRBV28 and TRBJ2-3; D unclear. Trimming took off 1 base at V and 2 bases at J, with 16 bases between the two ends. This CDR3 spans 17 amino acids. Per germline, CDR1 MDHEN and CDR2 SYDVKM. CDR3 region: CASSLSYRMAPTDTQYF. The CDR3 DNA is TGTGCCAGCAGTTTATCTTACCGAATGGCTCCCACAGATACGCAGTATTTT.

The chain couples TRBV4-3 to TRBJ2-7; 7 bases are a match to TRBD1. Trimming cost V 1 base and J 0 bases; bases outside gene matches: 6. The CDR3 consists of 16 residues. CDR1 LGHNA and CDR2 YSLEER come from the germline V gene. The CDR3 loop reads CASSQGTGGSSYEQYF. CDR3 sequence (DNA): TGCGCCAGCAGCCAAGGGACAGGTGGGTCCTCCTACGAGCAGTACTTC.

The CDR3 coding sequence is TGTGCCAGCAGTGACTGGGCAGGGTGGAATGAAAAACTGTTTTTT. Translating it yields CASSDWAGWNEKLFF. The rearrangement links TRBV6-4 to TRBJ1-4; maybe TRBD1 (5 bases). CDR1 and CDR2 from the germline V gene are MRHNA and SNTAGT. Trimming pared 1 base from V and 5 bases from J, leaving 11 bases between. This CDR3 region has 15 residues.

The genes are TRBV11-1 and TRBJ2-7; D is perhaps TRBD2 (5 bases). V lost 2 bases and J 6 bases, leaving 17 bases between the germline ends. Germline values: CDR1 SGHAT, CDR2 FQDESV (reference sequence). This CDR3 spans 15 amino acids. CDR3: CASSLWQEEFAEQYF. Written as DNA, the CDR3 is TGTGCCAGCAGCTTATGGCAGGAGGAGTTCGCCGAGCAGTACTTC.

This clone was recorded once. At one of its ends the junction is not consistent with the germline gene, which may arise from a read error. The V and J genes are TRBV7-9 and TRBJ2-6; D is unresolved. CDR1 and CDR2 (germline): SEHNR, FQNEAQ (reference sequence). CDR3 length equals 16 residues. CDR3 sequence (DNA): TGTTCCAGCAGTTACCCGTGGAGCTCTGGGGCCAACGTCCTGACTTTC. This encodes CSSSYPWSSGANVLTF.

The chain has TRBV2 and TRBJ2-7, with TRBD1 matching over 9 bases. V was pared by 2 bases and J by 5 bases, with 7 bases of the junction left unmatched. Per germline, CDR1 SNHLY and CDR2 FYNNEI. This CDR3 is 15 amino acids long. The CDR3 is CASSEFGTGTHEQYF. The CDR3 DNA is TGTGCCAGCAGTGAATTCGGGACAGGGACGCACGAGCAGTACTTC. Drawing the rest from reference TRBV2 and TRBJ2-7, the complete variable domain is EPEVTQTPSHQVTQMGQEVILRCVPISNHLYFYWYRQILGQKVEFLVSFYNNEISEKSEIFDDQFSVERPDGSNFTLKIRSTKLEDSAMYFCASSEFGTGTHEQYFGPGTRLTVT.

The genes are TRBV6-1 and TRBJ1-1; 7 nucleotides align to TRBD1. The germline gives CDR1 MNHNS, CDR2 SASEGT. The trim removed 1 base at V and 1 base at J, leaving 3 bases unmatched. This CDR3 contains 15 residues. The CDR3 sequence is CASSEGQGENTEAFF. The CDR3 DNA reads TGTGCCAGCAGTGAAGGACAGGGTGAGAACACTGAAGCTTTCTTT.

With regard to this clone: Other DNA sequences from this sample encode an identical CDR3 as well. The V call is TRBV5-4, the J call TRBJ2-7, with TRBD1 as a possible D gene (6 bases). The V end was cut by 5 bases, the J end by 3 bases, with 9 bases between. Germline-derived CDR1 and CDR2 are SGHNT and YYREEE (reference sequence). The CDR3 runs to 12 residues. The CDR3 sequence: CASSSDSYEQYF. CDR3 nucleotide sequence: TGTGCCAGCAGTTCGGACAGCTACGAGCAGTACTTC.

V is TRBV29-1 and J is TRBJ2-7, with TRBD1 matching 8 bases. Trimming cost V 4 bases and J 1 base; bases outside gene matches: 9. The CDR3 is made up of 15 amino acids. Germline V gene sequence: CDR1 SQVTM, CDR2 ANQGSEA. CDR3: CSVVGGQAKSYEQYF. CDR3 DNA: TGCAGCGTTGTGGGGGGACAGGCAAAATCCTACGAGCAGTACTTC.

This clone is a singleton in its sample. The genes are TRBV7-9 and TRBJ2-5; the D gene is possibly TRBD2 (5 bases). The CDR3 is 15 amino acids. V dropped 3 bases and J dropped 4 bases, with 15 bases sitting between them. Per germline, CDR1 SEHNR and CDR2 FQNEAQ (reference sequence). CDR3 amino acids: CASSLERISGETQYF. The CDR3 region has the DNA TGTGCCAGCAGCTTGGAGCGGATCTCGGGAGAGACCCAGTACTTC. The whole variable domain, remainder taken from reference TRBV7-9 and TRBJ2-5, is DTGVSQNPRHKITKRGQNVTFRCDPISEHNRLYWYRQTLGQGPEFLTYFQNEAQLEKSRLLSDRFSAERPKGSFSTLEIQRTEQGDSAMYLCASSLERISGETQYFGPGTRLLVL.

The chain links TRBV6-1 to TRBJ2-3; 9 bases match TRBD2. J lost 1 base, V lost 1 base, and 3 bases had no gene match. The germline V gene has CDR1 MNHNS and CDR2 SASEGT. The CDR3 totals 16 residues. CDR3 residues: CASSEVAGGRTDTQYF. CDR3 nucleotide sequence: TGTGCCAGCAGTGAAGTGGCGGGGGGGCGCACAGATACGCAGTATTTT.